Listed here are 2 T cell receptor beta chains from one sample, sequenced in a study of tissue T cells after allogeneic stem cell transplantation. The time point: mouse harvest day 14 after allogeneic transplant. Mouse grafts combined 10^7 T-cell-depleted bone marrow cells with 10^6 splenic CD5+ T cells. Using immunoSEQ multiplex PCR, the repertoire was profiled, and TCRdb retains in-frame clones only, with some absent. This sample has 3,500 to 4,500 clones, with around 45% found just once. Sequencing was carried out using lymph node tissue. Source of these receptors: a female BALB/c mouse given C57BL/6 T cells with graft-versus-host disease after an allogeneic hematopoietic cell transplant.

This clone is labeled as large. Mouse gene names and germline throughout. The read ends 1 residue before the CDR3 terminus; that terminus is restored from the germline J gene. V is TRBV4 and J is TRBJ2-7; 13 bases are a match to TRBD2. CDR3 length: 15 amino acids. CDR1 is LGHDT, CDR2 YNNKQL, per germline (reference sequence). The trim removed 5 bases at V and 7 bases at J, leaving 8 bases unmatched. The sequenced CDR3 bases are TGTGCCAGCAGCCCGGACTGGGGGGGCGCCGGGGAACAGTAC. Translating it yields CASSPDWGGAGEQY. The complete CDR3 protein is CASSPDWGGAGEQYF.

Note on this clone: Gene names are the mouse ones. The read is 1 residue too short to cover the CDR3 end, so that end is filled in from the germline J gene. The rearrangement joins TRBV26 to TRBJ1-4, with a tentative D call TRBD1 (6 bases). Trimming took 6 bases from V and 4 from J, leaving 9 bases between them. Per the germline V gene, CDR1 is KGHPV and CDR2 is FQNQEV (reference sequence). CDR3 size: 13 residues. The CDR3 bases that were read are TGTGCCAGCAGCCGGGACAACAACGAAAGATTATTT. This gives the protein CASSRDNNERLF. The CDR3 in full is CASSRDNNERLFF. Drawing the rest from reference TRBV26 and TRBJ1-4, the complete variable domain is NSKVIQTPRYLVKGQGQKAKMRCIPEKGHPVVFWYQQNKNNEFKFLINFQNQEVLQQIDMTEKRFSAECPSNSPCSLEIQSSEAGDSALYLCASSRDNNERLFFGHGTKLSVL.